This paragraph reports one TCR beta chain. The antigen is unknown. The entry originates in a study of T cell responses to AZD1222 COVID-19 vaccine. CDR1 ENHRY and CDR2 SYGVKD come from the germline V gene. Trimming removed 5 bases from V and 2 bases from J, with 9 bases in between. This CDR3 contains 13 residues. The data were produced by immunoSEQ multiplex PCR, yet TCRdb's version contains in-frame clones alone and is incomplete. The top ten hold 7.9% of the sample, which has about 120,000 clones, 92% seen once. Overall study results and limits: Repertoire samples came only from after the peak T cell response. Vaccine-related CD4 TCRs covered spike, predominating at 160-218 and 743-854. Seropositive at baseline were only a handful of AZD1222 recipients. White British people made up most donors, females outnumbered males, and clonal diversity was possibly underestimated.

Sequenced material: peripheral blood, taken 28 days after the second AZD1222 dose. The clonotype originates from an adult who received the AZD1222 COVID-19 vaccine. The rearrangement joins TRBV10-3 to TRBJ1-2, with D possibly matching TRBD1 (5 bases). CDR3 sequence reads: CAISRGGNYGYTF. The CDR3 bases are TGTGCCATCAGTCGGGGGGGAAACTATGGCTACACCTTC.